This T cell receptor beta chain was retrieved from a study of blood T cell repertoires in COVID-19. Study context: PBMCs, B-cell-depleted T cells, or T cells provided the cDNA or gDNA that made up the material.

The CDR3 runs 13 residues. Per germline, CDR1 MNHEY and CDR2 SVGAGI. With 6 bases removed from V and 5 bases from J, the gap between germline ends came to 10 bases. In the study's own analysis: Reference gene primer amplification gave estimated nucleated cell counts. Produced via immunoSEQ multiplex PCR; TCRdb's table is partial and in-frame only. The DNA was the basis for D and trimming; V, J and clone size are from that table. Seen here are tens of thousands of clones, nearly 90% observed once, and the top ten hold about 5%. This clone is medium-sized by share. Specimen: peripheral blood. V gene TRBV6-5 combines with J gene TRBJ2-2; weak D call: TRBD1 (5 bases). The sequence derives from a woman between 45 and 60 years old with active COVID-19. The DNA for the CDR3 is TGTGCCAGCAGCACGACAGTTACCGGGGAGCTGTTTTTT. Residues: CASSTTVTGELFF.